This T cell receptor (beta chain) was found in a study of blood T cells in healthy people across ages. Study-level results: No one knew whether donors had CMV, which possibly confounded expanded clonotype changes. Age brought a roughly linear fall in TCR beta diversity measured per million T cells.

Through a sample-barcoded 5' primer and a J-beta primer mix, a second PCR was run for about 6 to 11 cycles. Unique molecular identifiers of 12 random nucleotides labeled each cDNA. TCRdb reprocessed the 5' RACE reads via MiXCR and lists one record per CDR3 protein. This sample has about 640,000 distinct CDR3 sequences, with under 65% found just once. With regard to this clonotype: Its antigen is still unknown.

CDR1 and CDR2 (germline): LGHDT, YNNKEL (reference sequence). The V end was cut by 0 bases, the J end by 0 bases, with 11 bases between. The CDR3 length is 16 residues. The chain recombines TRBV3-1 with TRBJ2-5, with a weak D call TRBD2 (7 bases). The sample comprised blood. The receptor comes from a man between 60 and 75 years old in good health. CDR3 sequence: CASSQDSRGHQETQYF. The CDR3 coding sequence is TGTGCCAGCAGCCAAGATTCGCGGGGGCACCAAGAGACCCAGTACTTC.